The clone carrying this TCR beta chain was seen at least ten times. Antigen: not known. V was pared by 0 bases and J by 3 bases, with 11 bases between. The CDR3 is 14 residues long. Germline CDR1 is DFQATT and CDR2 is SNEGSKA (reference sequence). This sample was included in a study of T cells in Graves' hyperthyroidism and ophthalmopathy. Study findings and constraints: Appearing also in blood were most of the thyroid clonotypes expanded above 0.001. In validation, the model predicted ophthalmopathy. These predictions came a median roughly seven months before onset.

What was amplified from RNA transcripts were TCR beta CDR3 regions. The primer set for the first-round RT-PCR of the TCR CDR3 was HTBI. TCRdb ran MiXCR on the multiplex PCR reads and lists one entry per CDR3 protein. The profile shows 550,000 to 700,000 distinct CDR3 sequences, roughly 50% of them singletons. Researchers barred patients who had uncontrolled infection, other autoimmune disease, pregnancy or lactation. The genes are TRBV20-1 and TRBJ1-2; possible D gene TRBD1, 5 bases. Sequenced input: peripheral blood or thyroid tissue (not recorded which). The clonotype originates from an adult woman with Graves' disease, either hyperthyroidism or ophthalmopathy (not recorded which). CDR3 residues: CSARDMGGDYGYTF. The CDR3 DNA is TGCAGTGCTAGAGACATGGGGGGGGACTATGGCTACACCTTC.